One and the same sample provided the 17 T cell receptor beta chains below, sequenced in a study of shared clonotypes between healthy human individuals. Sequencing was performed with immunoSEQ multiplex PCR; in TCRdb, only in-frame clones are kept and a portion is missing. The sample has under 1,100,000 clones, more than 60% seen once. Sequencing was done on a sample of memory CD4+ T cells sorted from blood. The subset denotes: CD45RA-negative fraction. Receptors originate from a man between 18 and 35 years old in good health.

The CDR3 reads CASSNKGEQYF. For the CDR3, the DNA is TGTGCCAGCTCAAACAAAGGCGAGCAGTACTTC. The rearrangement uses TRBV18 and TRBJ2-7, with D uncertain. Germline assignment: CDR1 KGHSH and CDR2 LQKENI. The CDR3 has 11 amino acids. The germline V and J ends were trimmed by 5 bases and 6 bases, with 8 bases remaining between them.

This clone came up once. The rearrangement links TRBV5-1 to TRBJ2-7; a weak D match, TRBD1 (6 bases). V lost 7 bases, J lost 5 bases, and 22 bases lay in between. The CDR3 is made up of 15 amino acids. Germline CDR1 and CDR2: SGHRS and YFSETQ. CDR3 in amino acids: CASALLGTNFHEQYF. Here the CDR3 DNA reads TGCGCCAGCGCATTATTGGGGACAAATTTCCACGAGCAGTACTTC.

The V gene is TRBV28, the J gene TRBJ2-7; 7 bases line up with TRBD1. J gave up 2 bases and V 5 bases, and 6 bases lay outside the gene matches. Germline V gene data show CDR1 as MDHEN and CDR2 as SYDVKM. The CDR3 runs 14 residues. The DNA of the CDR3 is TGTGCCAGCAGTCCGTGGACAGGAACCTACGAGCAGTACTTC. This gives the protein CASSPWTGTYEQYF.

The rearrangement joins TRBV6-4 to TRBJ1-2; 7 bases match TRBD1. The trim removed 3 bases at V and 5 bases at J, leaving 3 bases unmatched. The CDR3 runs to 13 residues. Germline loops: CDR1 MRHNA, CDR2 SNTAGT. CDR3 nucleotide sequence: TGTGCCAGCAGTGATGCAGGGGGATATGGCTACACCTTC. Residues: CASSDAGGYGYTF.

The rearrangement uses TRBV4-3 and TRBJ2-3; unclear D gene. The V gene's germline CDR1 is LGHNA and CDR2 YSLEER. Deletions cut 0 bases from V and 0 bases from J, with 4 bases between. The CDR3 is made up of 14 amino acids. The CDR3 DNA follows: TGCGCCAGCAGCCAAGACCGTAGCACAGATACGCAGTATTTT. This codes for CASSQDRSTDTQYF.

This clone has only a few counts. CDR3 sequence: CASSSQETGSGNTIYF. For the CDR3, the DNA is TGTGCCAGCAGCTCGCAAGAGACCGGCTCTGGAAACACCATATATTTT. The chain carries TRBV7-6 and TRBJ1-3; D not certain. The CDR3 contains 16 residues. Trimming took 4 bases from V and 0 from J, leaving 13 bases between them. Germline V gene sequence: CDR1 SGHVS, CDR2 FNYEAQ.

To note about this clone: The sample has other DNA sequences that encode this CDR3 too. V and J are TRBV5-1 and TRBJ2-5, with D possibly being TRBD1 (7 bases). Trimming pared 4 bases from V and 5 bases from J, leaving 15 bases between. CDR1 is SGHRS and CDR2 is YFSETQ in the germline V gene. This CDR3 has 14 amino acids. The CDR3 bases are TGCGCCAGCAGCCTTGGATCAGGGGGGGAGACCCAGTACTTC. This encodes CASSLGSGGETQYF.

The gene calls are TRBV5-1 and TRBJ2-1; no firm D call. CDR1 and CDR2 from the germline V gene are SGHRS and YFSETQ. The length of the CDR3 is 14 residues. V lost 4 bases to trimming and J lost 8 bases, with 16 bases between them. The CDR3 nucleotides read TGCGCCAGCAGCCTTAGACCCGGCCGGCATGAGCAGTTCTTC. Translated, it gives CASSLRPGRHEQFF.

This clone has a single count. The CDR3 is CAWSPALTDTQYF. The CDR3 nucleotides are TGTGCCTGGAGCCCGGCGCTCACAGATACGCAGTATTTT. The chain recombines TRBV30 with TRBJ2-3; D is unclear. The length of the CDR3 is 13 residues. Germline V gene lookup returns CDR1 GTSNPN and CDR2 SVGIG (reference sequence). Trimming cost V 3 bases and J 2 bases, with 9 bases left between them.

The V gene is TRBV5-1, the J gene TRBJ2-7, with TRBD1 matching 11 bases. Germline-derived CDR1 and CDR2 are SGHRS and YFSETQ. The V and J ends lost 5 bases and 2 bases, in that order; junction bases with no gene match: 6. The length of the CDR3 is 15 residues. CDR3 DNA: TGCGCCAGCAGGCCGGACAGGGGGCTTCCCTACGAGCAGTACTTC. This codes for CASRPDRGLPYEQYF.

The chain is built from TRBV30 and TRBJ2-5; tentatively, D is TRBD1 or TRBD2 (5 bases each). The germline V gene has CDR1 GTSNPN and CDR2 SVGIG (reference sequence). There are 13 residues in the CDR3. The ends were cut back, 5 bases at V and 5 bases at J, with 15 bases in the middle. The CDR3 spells CAWAAVWGETQYF. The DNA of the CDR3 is TGTGCCTGGGCCGCAGTGTGGGGGGAGACCCAGTACTTC.

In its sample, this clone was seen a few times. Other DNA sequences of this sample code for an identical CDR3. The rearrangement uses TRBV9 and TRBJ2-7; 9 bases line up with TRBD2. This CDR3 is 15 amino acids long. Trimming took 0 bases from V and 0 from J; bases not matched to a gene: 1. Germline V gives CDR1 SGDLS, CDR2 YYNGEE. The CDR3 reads CASSVGSGSSYEQYF. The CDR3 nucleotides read TGTGCCAGCAGCGTAGGTAGCGGGAGCTCCTACGAGCAGTACTTC.

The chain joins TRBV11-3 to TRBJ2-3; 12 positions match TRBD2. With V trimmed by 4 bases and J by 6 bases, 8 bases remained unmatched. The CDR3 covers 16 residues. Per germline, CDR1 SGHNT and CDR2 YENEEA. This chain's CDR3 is CASSSSSGGGLDTQYF. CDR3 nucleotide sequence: TGTGCCAGCAGCTCCTCTAGCGGGGGGGGGCTGGATACGCAGTATTTT.

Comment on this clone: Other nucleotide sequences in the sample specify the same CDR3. CDR3 protein: CASSLGDRGETQYF. The CDR3 DNA is TGCGCCAGCAGCTTGGGGGACAGGGGTGAGACCCAGTACTTC. The chain uses TRBV5-1 and TRBJ2-5, with TRBD1 identical over 10 bases. This CDR3 is built from 14 residues. The germline V gene encodes CDR1 SGHRS and CDR2 YFSETQ. Trimming cost V 0 bases and J 5 bases; bases outside gene matches: 1.

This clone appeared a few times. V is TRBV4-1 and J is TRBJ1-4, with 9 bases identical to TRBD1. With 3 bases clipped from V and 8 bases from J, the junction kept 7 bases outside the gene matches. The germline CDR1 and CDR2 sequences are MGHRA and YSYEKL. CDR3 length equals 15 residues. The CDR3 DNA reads TGCGCCAGCAGCCAGACAGGGACAGGGCAGGAAAAACTGTTTTTT. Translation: CASSQTGTGQEKLFF.

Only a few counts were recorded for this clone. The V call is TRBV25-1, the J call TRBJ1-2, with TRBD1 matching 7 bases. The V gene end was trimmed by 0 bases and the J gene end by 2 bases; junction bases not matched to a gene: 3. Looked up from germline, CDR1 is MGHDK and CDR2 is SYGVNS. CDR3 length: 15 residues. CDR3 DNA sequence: TGTGCCAGCAGTGAATACGACAGGGAAAACTATGGCTACACCTTC. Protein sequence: CASSEYDRENYGYTF.

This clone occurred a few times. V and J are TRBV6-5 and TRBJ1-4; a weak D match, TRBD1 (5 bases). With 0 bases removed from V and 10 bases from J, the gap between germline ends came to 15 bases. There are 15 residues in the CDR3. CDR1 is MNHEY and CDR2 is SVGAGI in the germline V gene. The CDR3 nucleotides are TGTGCCAGCAGTTACTCTTGGGCGGCCGGGGGAAAACTGTTTTTT. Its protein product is CASSYSWAAGGKLFF.